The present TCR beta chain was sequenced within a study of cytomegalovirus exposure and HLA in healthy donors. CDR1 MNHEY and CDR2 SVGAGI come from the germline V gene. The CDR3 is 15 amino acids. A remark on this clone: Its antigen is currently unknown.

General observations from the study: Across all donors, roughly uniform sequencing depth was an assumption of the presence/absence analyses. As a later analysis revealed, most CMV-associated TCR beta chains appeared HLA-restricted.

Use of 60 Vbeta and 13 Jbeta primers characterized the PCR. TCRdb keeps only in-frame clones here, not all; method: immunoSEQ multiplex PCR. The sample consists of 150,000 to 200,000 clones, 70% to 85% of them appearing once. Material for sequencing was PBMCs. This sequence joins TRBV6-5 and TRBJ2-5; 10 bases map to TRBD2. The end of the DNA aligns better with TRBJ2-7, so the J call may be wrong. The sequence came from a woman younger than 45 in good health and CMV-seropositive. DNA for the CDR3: TGTGCCAGCACCGCCGAGCCACTAGCGGGATACGAGCAGTACTTC. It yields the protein CASTAEPLAGYEQYF.